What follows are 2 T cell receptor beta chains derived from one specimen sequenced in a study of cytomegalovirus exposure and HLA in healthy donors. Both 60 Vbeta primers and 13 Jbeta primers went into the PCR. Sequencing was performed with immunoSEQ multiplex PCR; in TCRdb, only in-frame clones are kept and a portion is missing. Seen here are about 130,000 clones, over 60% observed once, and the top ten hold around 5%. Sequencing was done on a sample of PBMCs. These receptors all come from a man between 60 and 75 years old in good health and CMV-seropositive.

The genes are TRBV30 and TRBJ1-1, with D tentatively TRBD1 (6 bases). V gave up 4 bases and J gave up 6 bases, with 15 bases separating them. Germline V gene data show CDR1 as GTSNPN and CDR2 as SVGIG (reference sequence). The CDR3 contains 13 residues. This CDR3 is CAWKSGDGAEAFF. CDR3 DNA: TGTGCCTGGAAATCAGGGGATGGGGCTGAAGCTTTCTTT.

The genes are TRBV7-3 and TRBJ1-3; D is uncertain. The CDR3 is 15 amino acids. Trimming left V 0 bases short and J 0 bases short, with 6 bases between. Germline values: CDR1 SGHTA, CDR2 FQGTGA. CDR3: CASSLTQDSGNTIYF. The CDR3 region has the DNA TGTGCCAGCAGCTTAACCCAGGACTCTGGAAACACCATATATTTT.